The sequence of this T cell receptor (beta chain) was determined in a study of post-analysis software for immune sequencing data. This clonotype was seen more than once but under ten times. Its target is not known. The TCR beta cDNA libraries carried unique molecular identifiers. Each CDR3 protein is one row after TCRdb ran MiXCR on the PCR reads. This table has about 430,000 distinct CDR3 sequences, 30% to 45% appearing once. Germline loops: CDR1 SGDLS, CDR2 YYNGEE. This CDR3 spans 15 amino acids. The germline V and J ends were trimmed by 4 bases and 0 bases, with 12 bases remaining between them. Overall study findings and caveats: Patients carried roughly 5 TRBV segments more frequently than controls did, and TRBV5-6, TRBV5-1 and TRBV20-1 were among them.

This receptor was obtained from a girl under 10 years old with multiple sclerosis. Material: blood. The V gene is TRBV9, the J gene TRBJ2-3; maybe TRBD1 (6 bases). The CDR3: CASSLDRSSTDTQYF. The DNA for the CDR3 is TGTGCCAGCAGCCTCGACAGGTCTAGCACAGATACGCAGTATTTT.